What follows describes a single TCR beta chain. These data come from a study of blood T cell repertoires in COVID-19. Study at large: Both acute and convalescent COVID-19 samples were obtained from the United States, Italy and Spain.

This CDR3 is built from 17 residues. V trimming: 5 bases; J trimming: 1 base; junction bases outside the gene matches: 12. Germline-derived CDR1 and CDR2 are SEHNR and FQNEAQ (reference sequence). Per the original methods: Amplification of reference gene primers provided the estimated nucleated cell counts. Assay used: immunoSEQ multiplex PCR; TCRdb lists only in-frame clones, some missing. V and J calls and clone size are given by that table; D and trimming were obtained from the DNA. The table lists some 130,000 clones, around 89% of them singletons. During active infection, Seattle patients enrolled and were then monitored through disease.

Sequenced: peripheral blood. J is TRBJ2-3 and V is TRBV7-9; 7 nucleotides align to TRBD2. This TCR was sampled from a man aged 55 to 70 with COVID-19, enrolled during active disease. The CDR3 loop is CASSPRIRGGGTDTQYF. The CDR3, as DNA: TGTGCCAGCAGCCCCCGCATTCGCGGGGGAGGCACAGATACGCAGTATTTT.